These 10 T cell receptor beta chains share one sample of origin, sequenced in a study of radiotherapy plus CTLA-4 blockade in lung cancer. Profiling relied on immunoSEQ multiplex PCR, and the TCRdb table lists in-frame clones only, not all of them. The table has some 49,000 clones, approximately 84% seen once; the top ten hold approximately 30%. This specimen was peripheral blood, taken from a patient treated with radiotherapy plus ipilimumab. The receptors originated from a human donor with non-small cell lung cancer whose response to radiotherapy plus ipilimumab could not be evaluated.

The J gene is TRBJ2-1, the V gene TRBV19, with 10 bases lining up with TRBD2. This CDR3 region has 16 residues. Germline CDR1 and CDR2: LNHDA and SQIVND (reference sequence). The junction had 6 bases not matched to a gene; V was cut back by 6 bases and J by 1 base. DNA of the CDR3: TGTGCCAGTAGCTCTAGCGGGAGAGGGTCCTACAATGAGCAGTTCTTC. Residues: CASSSSGRGSYNEQFF.

The chain employs TRBV11-2 and TRBJ2-3; 10 bases align to TRBD2. After removal of 1 base from V and 5 bases from J, the junction contained 6 bases not matched to a gene. The germline V gene encodes CDR1 SGHAT and CDR2 FQNNGV. This CDR3 is built from 16 residues. The CDR3 spells CASSLVASGRRDTQYF. The CDR3, as DNA: TGTGCCAGCAGCTTAGTGGCTAGCGGGAGAAGAGATACGCAGTATTTT.

The V gene is TRBV19, the J gene TRBJ1-1; 7 bases line up with TRBD1. Per germline, CDR1 LNHDA and CDR2 SQIVND (reference sequence). The CDR3 covers 12 residues. V shed 9 bases, J shed 4 bases, and the junction held 5 bases outside the gene matches. The CDR3 DNA reads as TGTGCCAGCAGGGGGTATACCACTGAAGCTTTCTTT. Its protein product is CASRGYTTEAFF. The full variable domain, in which reference TRBV19 and TRBJ1-1 provide the parts outside the CDR3, is DGGITQSPKYLFRKEGQNVTLSCEQNLNHDAMYWYRQDPGQGLRLIYYSQIVNDFQKGDIAEGYSVSREKKESFPLTVTSAQKNPTAFYLCASRGYTTEAFFGQGTRLTVV.

The chain uses TRBV4-3 and TRBJ2-7, with TRBD2 identical over 14 bases. V was clipped by 1 base and J by 6 bases; unmatched bases: 5. Germline CDR1 reads LGHNA; CDR2 reads YSLEER. CDR3 length: 16 residues. As DNA, the CDR3 is TGCGCCAGCAGCCAAGCCAGGGGACTAGCGGGAGTCGAGCAGTACTTC. This codes for CASSQARGLAGVEQYF.

The chain couples TRBV19 to TRBJ1-5, with D possibly being TRBD1 (5 bases). The CDR3 covers 14 residues. Germline CDR1 LNHDA, CDR2 SQIVND (reference sequence). The V gene lost 4 bases and the J gene lost 7 bases, with 14 bases spanning the gap. This CDR3 reads CASSTKREGQPQHF. CDR3 sequence (DNA): TGTGCCAGTAGTACCAAGAGGGAGGGGCAGCCCCAGCATTTT.

This clone was detected a few times. The rearrangement joins TRBV27 to TRBJ2-7; TRBD1 agrees at 12 bases. With 6 bases clipped from V and 3 bases from J, the junction kept 3 bases outside the gene matches. CDR3 length: 14 residues. Germline-derived CDR1 and CDR2 are MNHEY and SMNVEV (reference sequence). CDR3 in amino acids: CASRGQGAFYEQYF. The CDR3 region has the DNA TGTGCCAGCAGGGGACAGGGGGCTTTCTACGAGCAGTACTTC.

This clone was seen once. The V call is TRBV7-9, the J call TRBJ2-3, with unresolved D. Trimming removed 5 bases at V and 7 bases at J, with 10 bases between. The CDR3 is 12 amino acids. CDR1 is SEHNR, CDR2 FQNEAQ, per germline (reference sequence). DNA for the CDR3: TGTGCCAGCAGCCCCACGCTAAATACGCAGTATTTT. Its translation is CASSPTLNTQYF.

This chain links TRBV19 with TRBJ2-6, with D uncertain. This CDR3 spans 16 amino acids. V was shortened by 7 bases and J by 4 bases, with 17 bases between the two germline ends. Per the germline V gene, CDR1 is LNHDA and CDR2 is SQIVND (reference sequence). The CDR3: CASMPLNGPGANVLTF. In DNA form, the CDR3 reads TGTGCCAGTATGCCTCTAAATGGGCCCGGGGCCAACGTCCTGACTTTC.

The chain carries TRBV4-2 and TRBJ1-2, with no clear D. V was clipped by 0 bases and J by 2 bases, with 10 bases between them. The CDR3 is made up of 15 amino acids. Germline V gene data show CDR1 as LGHNA and CDR2 as YNFKEQ. CDR3: CASSQEATRNYGYTF. The CDR3 nucleotides are TGTGCCAGCAGCCAAGAGGCCACCAGGAACTATGGCTACACCTTC.

V is TRBV27 and J is TRBJ2-7; 14 bases map to TRBD2. The CDR3 runs 15 residues. Per germline, CDR1 MNHEY and CDR2 SMNVEV (reference sequence). Trimming at V came to 5 bases and at J to 9 bases, leaving 9 bases not matched to a gene. The CDR3 sequence is CASSRTGTSGSGQYF. The CDR3 DNA sequence: TGTGCCAGCAGTCGGACCGGGACTAGCGGGAGTGGGCAGTACTTC.